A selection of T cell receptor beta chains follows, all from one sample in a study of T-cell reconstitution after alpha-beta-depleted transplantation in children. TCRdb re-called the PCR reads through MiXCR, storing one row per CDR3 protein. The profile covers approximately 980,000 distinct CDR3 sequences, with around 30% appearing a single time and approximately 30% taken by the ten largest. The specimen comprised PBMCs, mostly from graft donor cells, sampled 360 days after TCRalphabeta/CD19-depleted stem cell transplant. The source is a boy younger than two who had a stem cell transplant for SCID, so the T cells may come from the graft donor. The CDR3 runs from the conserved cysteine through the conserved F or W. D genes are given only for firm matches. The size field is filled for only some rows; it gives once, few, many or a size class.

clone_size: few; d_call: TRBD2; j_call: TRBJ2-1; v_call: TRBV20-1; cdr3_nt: TGCAGTGCTTCCGGGACTAGCGGGCCTCGGATGCAGTTCTTC; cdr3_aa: CSASGTSGPRMQFF
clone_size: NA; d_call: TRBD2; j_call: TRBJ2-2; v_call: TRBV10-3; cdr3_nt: TGTGCCATCAATAAACTAGCGGGGGGACTGAACACCGGGGAGCTGTTTTTT; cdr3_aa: CAINKLAGGLNTGELFF
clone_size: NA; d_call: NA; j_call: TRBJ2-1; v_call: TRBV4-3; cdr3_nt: TGCGCCAGCAGCCAAGAAGGGGTAAGGTTCAATGAGCAGTTCTTC; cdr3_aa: CASSQEGVRFNEQFF
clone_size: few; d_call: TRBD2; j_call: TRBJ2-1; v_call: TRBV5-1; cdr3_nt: TGCGCCAGCAGCTTGGCCTTGCTAGCGGGGGACTCCTACAATGAGCAGTTCTTC; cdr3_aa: CASSLALLAGDSYNEQFF
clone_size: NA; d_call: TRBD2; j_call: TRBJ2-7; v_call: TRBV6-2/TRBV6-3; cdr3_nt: TGTGCCAGCAGTTACAGCGGGAGGCACGAGCAGTACTTC; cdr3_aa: CASSYSGRHEQYF
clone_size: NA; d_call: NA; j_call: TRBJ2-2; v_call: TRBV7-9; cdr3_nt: TGTGCCAGCAGCTTAATACAGCGCGGCGGGGAGCTGTTTTTT; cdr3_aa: CASSLIQRGGELFF
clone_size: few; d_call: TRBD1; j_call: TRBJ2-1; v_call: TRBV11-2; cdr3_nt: TGTGCCAGCAGTCGGGACAGGGCCCGGGGGAATGAGCAGTTCTTC; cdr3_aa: CASSRDRARGNEQFF
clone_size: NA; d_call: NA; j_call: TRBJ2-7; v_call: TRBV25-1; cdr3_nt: TGTGCCAGCAGTGAACGTACGGAGCAGTACTTC; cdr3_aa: CASSERTEQYF
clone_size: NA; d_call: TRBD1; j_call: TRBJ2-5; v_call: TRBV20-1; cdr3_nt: TGCAGTGCTAACTACAGGGGGCGGGAGACCCAGTACTTC; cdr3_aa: CSANYRGRETQYF
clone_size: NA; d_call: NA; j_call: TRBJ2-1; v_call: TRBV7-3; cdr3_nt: TGTGCCAGCAGCCCATCCCGGACGGTCTACAATGAGCAGTTCTTC; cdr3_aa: CASSPSRTVYNEQFF
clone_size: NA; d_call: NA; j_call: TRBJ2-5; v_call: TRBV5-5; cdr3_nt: TGTGCCAGCAGCTGGGCGGGGGCGGACCAGTACTTC; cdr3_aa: CASSWAGADQYF
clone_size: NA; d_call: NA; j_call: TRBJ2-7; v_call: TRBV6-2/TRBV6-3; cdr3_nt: TGTGCCAGCAGGATTAAGGGGCGCTACGAGCAGTACTTC; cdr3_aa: CASRIKGRYEQYF
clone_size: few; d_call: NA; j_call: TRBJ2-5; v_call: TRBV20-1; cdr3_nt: TGCAGTGCCAAAGGTCCAGCCGAAGAGACCCAGTACTTC; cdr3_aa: CSAKGPAEETQYF
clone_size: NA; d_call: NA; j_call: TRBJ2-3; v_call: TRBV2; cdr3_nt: TGTGCCAGCAGTGAACAATCAGTCCCCAGCACAGATACGCAGTATTTT; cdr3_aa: CASSEQSVPSTDTQYF
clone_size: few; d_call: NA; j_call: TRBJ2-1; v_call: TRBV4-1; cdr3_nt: TGCGCCAGCAGCCATCTGTTGGGGGGCGGTAGGGGTGAGCAGTTCTTC; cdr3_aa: CASSHLLGGGRGEQFF
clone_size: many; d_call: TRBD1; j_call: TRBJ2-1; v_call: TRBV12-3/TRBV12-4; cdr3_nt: TGTGCCAGCAGGGGGACAGGGAACAATGAGCAGTTCTTC; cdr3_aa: CASRGTGNNEQFF
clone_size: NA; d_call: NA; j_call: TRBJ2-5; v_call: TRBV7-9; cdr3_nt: TGTGCCAGCAGCTTAGTTGGGGGGAAGACCCAGTACTTC; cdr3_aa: CASSLVGGKTQYF
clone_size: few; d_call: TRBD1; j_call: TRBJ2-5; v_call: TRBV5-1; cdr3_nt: TGCGCCAGCAGCTTGACCTCGACAGGGCCCTTAGAGACCCAGTACTTC; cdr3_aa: CASSLTSTGPLETQYF
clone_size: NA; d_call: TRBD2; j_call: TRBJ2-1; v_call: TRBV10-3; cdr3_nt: TGTGCCACCCGGACTAGCGGGGCCTACAATGAGCAGTTCTTC; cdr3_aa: CATRTSGAYNEQFF
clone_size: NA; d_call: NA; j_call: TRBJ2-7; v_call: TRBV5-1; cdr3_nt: TGCGCCAGCAGCTTGGCCCCTCCGACCTACGAGCAGTACTTC; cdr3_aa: CASSLAPPTYEQYF
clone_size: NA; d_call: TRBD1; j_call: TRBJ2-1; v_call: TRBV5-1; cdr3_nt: TGCGCCAGCGGACAGGGTAGTAGTGCGGGAAATGAGCAGTTCTTC; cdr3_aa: CASGQGSSAGNEQFF
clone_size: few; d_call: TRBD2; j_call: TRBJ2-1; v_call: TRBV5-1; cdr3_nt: TGCGCCAGCAGACCGACTAGCGGGGGGCCGAAAGACAATGAGCAGTTCTTC; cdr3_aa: CASRPTSGGPKDNEQFF
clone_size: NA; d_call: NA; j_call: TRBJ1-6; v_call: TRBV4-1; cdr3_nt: TGCGCCAGCAGCCAACCTCGACAGGAGAGCTCCTATAATTCACCCCTCCACTTT; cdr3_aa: CASSQPRQESSYNSPLHF
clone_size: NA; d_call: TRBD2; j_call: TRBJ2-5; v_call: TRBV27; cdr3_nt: TGTGCCAGCAGTTTAAGCCGGCTAGCGGGGATACAAGAGACCCAGTACTTC; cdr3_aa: CASSLSRLAGIQETQYF
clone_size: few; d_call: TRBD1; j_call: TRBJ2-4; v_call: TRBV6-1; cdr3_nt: TGTGCCAGCAGGGGACAGGGTTACATTCAGTACTTC; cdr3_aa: CASRGQGYIQYF
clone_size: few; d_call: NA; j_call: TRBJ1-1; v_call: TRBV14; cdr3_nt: TGTGCCAGCAGCCAAGAACGGGGGACACCTAACACTGAAGCTTTCTTT; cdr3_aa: CASSQERGTPNTEAFF
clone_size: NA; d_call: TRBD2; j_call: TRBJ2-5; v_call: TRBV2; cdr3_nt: TGTGCCAGCAGTGAGGGCGTGGCTAGCGGGGAGACCCAGTACTTC; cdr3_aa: CASSEGVASGETQYF
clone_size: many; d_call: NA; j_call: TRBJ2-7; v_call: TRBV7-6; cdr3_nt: TGTGCCAGCAGCTTAGGGCAGGGTAGGTTTTCCGAGCAGTACTTC; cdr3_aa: CASSLGQGRFSEQYF
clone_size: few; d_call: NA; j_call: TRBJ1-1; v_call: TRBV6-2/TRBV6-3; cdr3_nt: TGTGCCAGCAGTCCCCCGACAGTTACCCCCTTGCTTTTCTTT; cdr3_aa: CASSPPTVTPLLFF
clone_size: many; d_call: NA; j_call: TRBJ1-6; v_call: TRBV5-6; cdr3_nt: TGTGCCAGCAGCTTGGGGCCGAACTATAATTCACCCCTCCACTTT; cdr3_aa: CASSLGPNYNSPLHF
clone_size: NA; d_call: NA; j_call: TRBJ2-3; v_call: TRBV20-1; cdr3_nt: TGCAGTGCTAGTACTGGGGGGACGGGTACGCAGTATTTT; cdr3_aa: CSASTGGTGTQYF
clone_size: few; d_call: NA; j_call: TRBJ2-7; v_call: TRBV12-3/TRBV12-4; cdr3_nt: TGTGCCAGCAGTTCACGACAGGCCTCCTACGAGCAGTACTTC; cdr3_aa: CASSSRQASYEQYF
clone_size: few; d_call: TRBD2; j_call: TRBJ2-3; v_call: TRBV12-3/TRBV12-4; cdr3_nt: TGTGCCAGCAGAGCGGGGGCTAGCCAGGCAGATACGCAGTATTTT; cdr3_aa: CASRAGASQADTQYF
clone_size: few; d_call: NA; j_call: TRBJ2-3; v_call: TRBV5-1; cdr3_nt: TGCGCCAGCAGCCCCGGGCCACGCGGAGATACGCAGTATTTT; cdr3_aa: CASSPGPRGDTQYF
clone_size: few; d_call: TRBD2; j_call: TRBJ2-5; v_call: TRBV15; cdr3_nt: TGTGCCACCAGCAGAGATCTGGAGGGACTACCCCAGTACTTC; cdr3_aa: CATSRDLEGLPQYF
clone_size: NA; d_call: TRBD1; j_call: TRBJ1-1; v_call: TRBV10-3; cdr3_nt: TGTGCCATCAGTGAGTGGGGACAGGGAGGAGGCCGAGCTTTCTTT; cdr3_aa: CAISEWGQGGGRAFF
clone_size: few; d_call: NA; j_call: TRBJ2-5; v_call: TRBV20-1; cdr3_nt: TGCAGTGCTAGAGGGCACCAGACCCAGTACTTC; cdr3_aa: CSARGHQTQYF
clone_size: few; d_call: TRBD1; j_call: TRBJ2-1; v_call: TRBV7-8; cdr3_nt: TGTGCCAGCAGCCCTGGCTGGGACAGGGCCTACAATGAGCAGTTCTTC; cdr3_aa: CASSPGWDRAYNEQFF
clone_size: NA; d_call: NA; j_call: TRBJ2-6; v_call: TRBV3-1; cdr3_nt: TGTGCCAGCAGCCAAGTAAGGTTCTCTGGGGCCAACGTCCTGACTTTC; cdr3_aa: CASSQVRFSGANVLTF
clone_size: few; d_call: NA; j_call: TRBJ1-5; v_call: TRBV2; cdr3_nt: TGTGCCAGCAGTGAATATACTATCAGAAATCAGCCCCAGCATTTT; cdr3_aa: CASSEYTIRNQPQHF
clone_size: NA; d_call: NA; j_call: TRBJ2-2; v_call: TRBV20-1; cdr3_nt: TGCAGTGCTAGGCGAGGGGGAGGCGGGGAGCTGTTTTTT; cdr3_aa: CSARRGGGGELFF
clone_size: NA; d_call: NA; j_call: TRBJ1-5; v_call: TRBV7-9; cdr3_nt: TGTGCCAGCAGCCCGCCAGAGGGAGTACCCCAGCATTTT; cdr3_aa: CASSPPEGVPQHF
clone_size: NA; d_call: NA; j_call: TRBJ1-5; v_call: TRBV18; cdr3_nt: TGTGCCAGCTCACCTCCCGGGGGAAGTAGCGATCAGCCCCAGCATTTT; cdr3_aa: CASSPPGGSSDQPQHF
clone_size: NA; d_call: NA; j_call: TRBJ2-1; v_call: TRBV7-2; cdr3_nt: TGTGCCAGCAGCTTAGTCTGGACATCTTACAATGAGCAGTTCTTC; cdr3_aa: CASSLVWTSYNEQFF
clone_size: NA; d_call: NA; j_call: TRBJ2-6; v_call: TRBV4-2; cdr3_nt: TGTGCCAGCAGCCAAGATATCAGCTCTGGGGCCAACGTCCTGACTTTC; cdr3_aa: CASSQDISSGANVLTF
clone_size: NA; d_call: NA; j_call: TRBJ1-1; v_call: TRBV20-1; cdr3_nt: TGCAGTGTCCTAGACGCCACTGGGGGGAACACTGAAGCTTTCTTT; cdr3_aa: CSVLDATGGNTEAFF
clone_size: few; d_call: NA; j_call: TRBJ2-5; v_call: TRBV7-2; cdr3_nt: TGTGCCAGCAGCTTAGGGGGAAAGGGACGGAATCAAGAGACCCAGTACTTC; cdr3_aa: CASSLGGKGRNQETQYF
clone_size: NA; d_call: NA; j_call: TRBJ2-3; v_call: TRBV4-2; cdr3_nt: TGTGCCAGCAGCCAAGAATGGGGGATTCTCACAGATACGCAGTATTTT; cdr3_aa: CASSQEWGILTDTQYF
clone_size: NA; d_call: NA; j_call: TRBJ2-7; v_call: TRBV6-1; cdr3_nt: TGTGCCAGCAGCCTAGGACTCTTCACCATCACCTACGAGCAGTACTTC; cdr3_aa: CASSLGLFTITYEQYF
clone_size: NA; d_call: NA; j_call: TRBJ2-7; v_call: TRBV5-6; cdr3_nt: TGTGCCAGCAGCTTGGCGGGGCAGGATTACGAGCAGTACTTC; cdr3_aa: CASSLAGQDYEQYF